The TCR beta chain described here comes from a study of cytomegalovirus exposure and HLA in healthy donors. Profiled with immunoSEQ multiplex PCR; TCRdb holds only in-frame clones, not every one. The repertoire includes roughly 76,000 clones, 94% of them detected once, and about 1.4% sits in the top ten. Germline values: CDR1 LNHDA, CDR2 SQIVND (reference sequence). CDR3 length: 13 amino acids. V lost 7 bases, J lost 2 bases, and 11 bases lay in between. To note about this clone: Its antigen remains unknown.

General study findings and limits: There were over 150 TCR beta chains listed as cytomegalovirus-associated.

This receptor was taken from a man between 18 and 35 years old in good health and CMV-seropositive. The sequenced sample was PBMCs. V usage is TRBV19 and J usage is TRBJ1-1; D might be TRBD1 (5 bases). Here the CDR3 DNA reads TGTGCCAGTAATTATCAGGGCAACACTGAAGCTTTCTTT. It is translated as CASNYQGNTEAFF.